This paragraph covers one T cell receptor (beta chain) sequence. Its antigen is unknown. Libraries were prepared by immunoSEQ multiplex PCR; TCRdb keeps only in-frame clonotypes and omits some of them. Found here are some 110,000 clones, around 90% of them singletons; the top ten hold approximately 3.8%. The CDR3 extends over 13 amino acids. The V end lost 0 bases, the J end lost 7 bases, and 8 bases lay between the germline ends. CDR1 is SGHDT and CDR2 is YYEEEE in the germline V gene. Time point in this sample: peripheral blood 6 weeks after treatment start. The record originates from a study of PD-L1 blockade in urothelial cancer. Study-wide findings and caveats: A below-median TCR clonality in blood before treatment predicted better survival.

The sequence was obtained from a man in his sixties with urothelial cancer. The material was PBMCs, obtained around atezolizumab (anti-PD-L1) treatment. The chain links TRBV5-6 to TRBJ2-1; no clear D. In DNA form, the CDR3 reads TGTGCCAGCAGCTTGGCCGTGGAGAATGAGCAGTTCTTC. The encoded protein is CASSLAVENEQFF.